This T cell receptor (beta chain) was identified in a study of cytomegalovirus exposure and HLA in healthy donors. Study as a whole: Prior work identified 117 million unique TCR beta sequences in 150 million to 200 million T cells.

Turning to this clone: Its specificity is not known.

PCR was performed using 60 Vbeta and 13 Jbeta primers. This table comes from immunoSEQ multiplex PCR, and its TCRdb copy is limited to in-frame clones, with some not included. The sample carries some 180,000 clones, 76% recorded once. Study-level points and caveats: Earlier analysis looked at TCR beta V segments, and most were productive about 90% or about 30% of the time. Most of the CMV-associated TCR beta chains (in a later analysis) appeared to be HLA-restricted.

Sequencing was done on a sample of PBMCs. The source is a young woman in good health and CMV-seropositive.

The CDR3, as DNA: TGTGCCAGCAGCCAAGACGGGGAGGGAGGGGCGGGTCTCTACGAGCAGTACTTC. Its protein is CASSQDGEGGAGLYEQYF. This chain links TRBV4-2 with TRBJ2-7; 7 bases are shared with TRBD2. CDR3 length equals 18 residues. Germline V gives CDR1 LGHNA, CDR2 YNFKEQ. V lost 0 bases to trimming and J lost 3 bases; unmatched junction nucleotides: 14.